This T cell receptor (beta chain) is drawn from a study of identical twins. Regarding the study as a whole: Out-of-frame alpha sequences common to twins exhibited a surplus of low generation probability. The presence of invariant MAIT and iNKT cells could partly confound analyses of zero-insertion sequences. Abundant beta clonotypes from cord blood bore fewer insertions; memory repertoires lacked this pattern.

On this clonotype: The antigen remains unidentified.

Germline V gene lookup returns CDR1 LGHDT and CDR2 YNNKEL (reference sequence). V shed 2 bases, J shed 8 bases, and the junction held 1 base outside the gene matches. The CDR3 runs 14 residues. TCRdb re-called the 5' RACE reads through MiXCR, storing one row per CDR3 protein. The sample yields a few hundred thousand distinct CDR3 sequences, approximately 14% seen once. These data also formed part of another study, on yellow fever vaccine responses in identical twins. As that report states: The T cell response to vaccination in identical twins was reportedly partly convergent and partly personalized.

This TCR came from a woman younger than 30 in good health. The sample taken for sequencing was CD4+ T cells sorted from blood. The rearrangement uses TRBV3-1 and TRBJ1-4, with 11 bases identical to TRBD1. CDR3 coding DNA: TGTGCCAGCAGCCAACGGACAGGGGGCGAAAAACTGTTTTTT. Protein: CASSQRTGGEKLFF.